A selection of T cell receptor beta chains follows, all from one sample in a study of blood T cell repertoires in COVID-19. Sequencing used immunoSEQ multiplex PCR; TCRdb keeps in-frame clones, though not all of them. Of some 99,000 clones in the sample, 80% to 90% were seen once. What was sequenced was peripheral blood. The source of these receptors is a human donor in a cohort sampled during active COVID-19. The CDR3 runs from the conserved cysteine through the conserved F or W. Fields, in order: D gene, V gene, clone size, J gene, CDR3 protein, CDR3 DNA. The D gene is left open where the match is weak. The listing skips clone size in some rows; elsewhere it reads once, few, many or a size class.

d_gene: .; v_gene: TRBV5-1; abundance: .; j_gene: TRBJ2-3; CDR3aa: CASSPVRGGTDTQYF; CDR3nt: TGCGCCAGCAGCCCCGTCAGGGGCGGCACAGATACGCAGTATTTT
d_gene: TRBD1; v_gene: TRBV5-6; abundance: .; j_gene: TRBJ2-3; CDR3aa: CASSSPTGKVADTQYF; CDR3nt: TGTGCCAGCAGCTCCCCGACAGGGAAGGTAGCAGATACGCAGTATTTT
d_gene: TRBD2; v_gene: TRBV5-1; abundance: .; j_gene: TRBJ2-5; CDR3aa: CASSLLGGWGETQYF; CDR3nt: TGCGCCAGCAGCTTGTTGGGAGGGTGGGGAGAGACCCAGTACTTC
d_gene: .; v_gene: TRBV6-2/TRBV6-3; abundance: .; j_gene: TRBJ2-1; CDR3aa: CASSYTRLQGYNEQFF; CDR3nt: TGTGCCAGCAGTTACACCCGATTACAGGGTTACAATGAGCAGTTCTTC
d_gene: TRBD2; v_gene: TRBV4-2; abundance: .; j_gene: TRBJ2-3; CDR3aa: CASSEGVSGLASTDTQYF; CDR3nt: TGTGCCAGCAGCGAAGGTGTTTCGGGACTAGCGTCGACAGATACGCAGTATTTT
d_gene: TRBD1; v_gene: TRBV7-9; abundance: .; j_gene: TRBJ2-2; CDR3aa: CASSPGDRGTGELFF; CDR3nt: TGTGCCAGCAGCCCGGGGGACAGGGGCACCGGGGAGCTGTTTTTT
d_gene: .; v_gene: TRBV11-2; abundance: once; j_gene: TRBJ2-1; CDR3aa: CASSPPKAGEQFF; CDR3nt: TGTGCCAGCAGCCCCCCTAAGGCAGGTGAGCAGTTCTTC
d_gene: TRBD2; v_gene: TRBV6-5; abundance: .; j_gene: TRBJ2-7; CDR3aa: CASSYSLAGGYYEQYF; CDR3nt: TGTGCCAGCAGTTACTCCCTAGCGGGGGGTTACTACGAGCAGTACTTC
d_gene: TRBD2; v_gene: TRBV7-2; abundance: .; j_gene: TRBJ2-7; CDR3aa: CASSVGLAYEQYF; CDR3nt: TGTGCCAGCAGCGTGGGACTAGCGTACGAGCAGTACTTC
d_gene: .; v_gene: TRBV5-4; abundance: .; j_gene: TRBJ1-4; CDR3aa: CASSPGGEKLFF; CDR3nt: TGTGCCAGCAGCCCCGGGGGAGAAAAACTGTTTTTT
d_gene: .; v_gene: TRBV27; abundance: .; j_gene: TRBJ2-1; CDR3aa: CASTSTDSYNEQFF; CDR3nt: TGTGCCAGCACTAGCACAGACTCCTACAATGAGCAGTTCTTC
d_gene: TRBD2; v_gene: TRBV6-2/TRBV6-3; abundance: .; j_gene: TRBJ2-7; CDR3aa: CASSYDPGLAGSYEQYF; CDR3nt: TGTGCCAGCAGTTACGACCCGGGACTAGCGGGAAGCTACGAGCAGTACTTC
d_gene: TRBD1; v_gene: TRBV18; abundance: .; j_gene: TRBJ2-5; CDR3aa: CASSQGQGRQETQYF; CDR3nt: TGTGCCAGCTCCCAAGGACAGGGGCGCCAAGAGACCCAGTACTTC
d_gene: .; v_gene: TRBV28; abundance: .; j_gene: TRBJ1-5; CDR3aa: CASVTEGNQPQHF; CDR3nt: TGTGCCAGCGTTACGGAGGGCAATCAGCCCCAGCATTTT
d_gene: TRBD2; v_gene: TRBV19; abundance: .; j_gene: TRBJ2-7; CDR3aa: CASSPGLAAPEQYF; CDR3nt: TGTGCCAGTAGCCCGGGACTAGCTGCCCCCGAGCAGTACTTC
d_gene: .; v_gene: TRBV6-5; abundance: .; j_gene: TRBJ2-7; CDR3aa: CASTQKLGAGYEQYF; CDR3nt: TGTGCCAGCACCCAGAAACTGGGGGCCGGATACGAGCAGTACTTC
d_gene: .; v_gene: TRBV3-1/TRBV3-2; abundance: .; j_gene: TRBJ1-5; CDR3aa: CASSQSGLNQPQHF; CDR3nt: TGTGCCAGCAGCCAGTCAGGGCTGAATCAGCCCCAGCATTTT
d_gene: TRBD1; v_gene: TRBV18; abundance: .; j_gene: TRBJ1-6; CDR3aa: CASSPGQVGYNSPLHF; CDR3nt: TGTGCCAGCTCACCCGGACAGGTCGGCTATAATTCACCCCTCCACTTT
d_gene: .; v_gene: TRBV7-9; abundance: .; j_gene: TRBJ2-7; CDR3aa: CASSNGIWDSYEQYF; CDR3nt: TGTGCCAGCAGCAACGGGATATGGGACTCCTACGAGCAGTACTTC
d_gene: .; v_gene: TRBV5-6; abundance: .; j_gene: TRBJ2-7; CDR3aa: CASSLAYEQYF; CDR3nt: TGTGCCAGCAGCTTGGCGTACGAGCAGTACTTC
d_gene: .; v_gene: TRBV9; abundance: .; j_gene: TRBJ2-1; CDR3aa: CASSRGHRLLNEQFF; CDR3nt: TGTGCCAGCAGCCGGGGACACCGCCTACTCAATGAGCAGTTCTTC
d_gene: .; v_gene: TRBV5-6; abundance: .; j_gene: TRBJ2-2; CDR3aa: CASSRRTNTGELFF; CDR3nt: TGTGCCAGCAGCCGACGTACTAATACCGGGGAGCTGTTTTTT